The rows below give T cell receptor beta chains drawn from one sample of a study of vaccination and CD4 T cells after COVID-19. Each CDR3 protein gets one entry after TCRdb re-called the PCR reads with MiXCR. The table shows roughly 23,000 distinct CDR3 sequences, with 30% to 40% occurring only once. No antigen has been assigned to these receptors. The source was CD4+ T cells from blood, cultured in vitro, collected about 7 months after SARS-CoV-2 vaccination. These TCRs come from a human donor who had recovered from COVID-19. Both conserved end residues are part of each CDR3. The order of the fields is J gene, V gene, D gene, clone size, CDR3 protein, CDR3 DNA. A D gene is named only where the DNA matches it firmly. Expanded clones get a size class; other rows say once, few or many, or leave the size out.

J gene: TRBJ1-5; V gene: TRBV6-2/TRBV6-3; D gene: TRBD1; clone size: .; CDR3 protein: CASSQRQGVQPQHF; CDR3 DNA: TGTGCCAGCAGTCAACGACAGGGCGTCCAGCCCCAGCATTTT
J gene: TRBJ2-7; V gene: TRBV20-1; D gene: TRBD2; clone size: .; CDR3 protein: CSARDLASGSDEQYF; CDR3 DNA: TGCAGTGCTAGAGATCTCGCTAGCGGGAGTGACGAGCAGTACTTC
J gene: TRBJ2-1; V gene: TRBV27; D gene: .; clone size: .; CDR3 protein: CASSFRGEEQFF; CDR3 DNA: TGTGCCAGCAGTTTCAGGGGTGAAGAGCAGTTCTTC
J gene: TRBJ2-1; V gene: TRBV24-1; D gene: TRBD2; clone size: few; CDR3 protein: CATSDPGGNNEQFF; CDR3 DNA: TGTGCCACCAGTGATCCGGGGGGTAACAATGAGCAGTTCTTC
J gene: TRBJ1-1; V gene: TRBV6-5; D gene: .; clone size: .; CDR3 protein: CASSYSPGYSEAFF; CDR3 DNA: TGTGCCAGCAGTTACTCCCCAGGGTATAGTGAAGCTTTCTTT
J gene: TRBJ1-2; V gene: TRBV20-1; D gene: .; clone size: many; CDR3 protein: CSASAFGSSAFYGYTF; CDR3 DNA: TGCAGTGCTAGTGCTTTCGGCAGTAGTGCCTTCTATGGCTACACCTTC
J gene: TRBJ2-5; V gene: TRBV7-3; D gene: TRBD1; clone size: few; CDR3 protein: CASSWDREETQYF; CDR3 DNA: TGTGCCAGCAGCTGGGACAGGGAGGAGACCCAGTACTTC
J gene: TRBJ2-3; V gene: TRBV7-2; D gene: TRBD2; clone size: .; CDR3 protein: CASSRSGRAPDTQYF; CDR3 DNA: TGTGCCAGCAGCCGTAGCGGGAGGGCCCCAGATACGCAGTATTTT
J gene: TRBJ2-5; V gene: TRBV7-2; D gene: .; clone size: .; CDR3 protein: CASSFRWQETQYF; CDR3 DNA: TGTGCCAGCAGCTTTCGCTGGCAAGAGACCCAGTACTTC
J gene: TRBJ2-7; V gene: TRBV5-3; D gene: .; clone size: .; CDR3 protein: CASSFHLKPTGSYEQYF; CDR3 DNA: TGTGCCAGCAGCTTCCACCTGAAACCGACAGGCTCCTACGAGCAGTACTTC
J gene: TRBJ1-2; V gene: TRBV7-2; D gene: .; clone size: .; CDR3 protein: CASSLTAIGGQWNGYTF; CDR3 DNA: TGTGCCAGCAGCTTAACCGCAATCGGAGGACAGTGGAATGGCTACACCTTC